This T cell receptor beta chain comes out of a study of glioma-infiltrating T cells after dendritic cell vaccination. About the study: Samples are from glioblastoma patients in Phase I and II dendritic cell vaccine trials.

Documented time point: after dendritic cell vaccination, including at tumor progression/relapse. Isocitrate dehydrogenase mutation was absent in all glioblastoma patients. PBMC sampling occurred before vaccination, two weeks after the third dose, and at progression. The primer mix had 60 V beta and 13 J beta primers. Libraries were prepared by immunoSEQ multiplex PCR; TCRdb keeps only in-frame clonotypes and omits some of them. The sample includes about 91,000 clones, over 75% seen only once; the top ten take approximately 2.1%. Germline-derived CDR1 and CDR2 are SGHNT and YYREEE (reference sequence). This CDR3 comprises 13 residues. Trimming cost V 4 bases and J 16 bases, with 21 bases left between them.

The chain employs TRBV5-4 and TRBJ2-1, with D possibly matching TRBD2 (6 bases). The sample in question was blood, obtained after dendritic cell vaccination. The source is a human donor with glioblastoma. The CDR3: CASSPNRGVLFFF. The CDR3 coding sequence is TGTGCCAGCAGCCCCAACCGCGGGGTTCTATTTTTCTTC.